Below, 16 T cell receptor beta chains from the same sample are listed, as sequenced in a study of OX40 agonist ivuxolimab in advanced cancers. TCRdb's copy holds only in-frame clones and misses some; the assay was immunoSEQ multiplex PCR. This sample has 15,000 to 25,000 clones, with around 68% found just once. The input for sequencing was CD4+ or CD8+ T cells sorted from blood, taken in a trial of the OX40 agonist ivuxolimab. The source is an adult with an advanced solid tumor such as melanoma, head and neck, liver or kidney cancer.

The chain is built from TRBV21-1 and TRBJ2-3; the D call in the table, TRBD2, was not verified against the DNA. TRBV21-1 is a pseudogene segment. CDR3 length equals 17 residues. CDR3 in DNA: TGTGCCAGCAGCAAAGTGTCGCTAGCGGGGAGCACAGATACGCAGTATTTT. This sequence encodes CASSKVSLAGSTDTQYF.

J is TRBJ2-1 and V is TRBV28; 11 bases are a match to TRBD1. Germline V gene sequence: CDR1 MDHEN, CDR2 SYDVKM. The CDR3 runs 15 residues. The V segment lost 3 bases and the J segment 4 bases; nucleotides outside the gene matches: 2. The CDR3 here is CASSFGTGGYNEQFF. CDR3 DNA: TGTGCCAGCAGTTTTGGGACAGGGGGATACAATGAGCAGTTCTTC. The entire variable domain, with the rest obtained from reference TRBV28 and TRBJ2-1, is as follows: DVKVTQSSRYLVKRTGEKVFLECVQDMDHENMFWYRQDPGLGLRLIYFSYDVKMKEKGDIPEGYSVSREKKERFSLILESASTNQTSMYLCASSFGTGGYNEQFFGPGTRLTVL.

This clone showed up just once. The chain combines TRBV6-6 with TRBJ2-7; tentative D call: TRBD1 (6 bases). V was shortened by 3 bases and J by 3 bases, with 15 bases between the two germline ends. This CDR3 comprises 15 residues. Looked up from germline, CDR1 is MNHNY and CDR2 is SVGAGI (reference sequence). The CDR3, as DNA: TGTGCCAGCAGTTATGGGGACAAATGGATCTACGAGCAGTACTTC. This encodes CASSYGDKWIYEQYF.

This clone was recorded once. This chain's CDR3 is CASSEGGNTGELFF. The CDR3, as DNA: TGTGCCAGCAGTGAAGGGGGGAACACCGGGGAGCTGTTTTTT. The chain uses TRBV6-1 and TRBJ2-2; D uncertain. V gave up 1 base and J gave up 1 base, with 4 bases separating them. CDR3 size: 14 residues. Germline CDR1 reads MNHNS; CDR2 reads SASEGT.

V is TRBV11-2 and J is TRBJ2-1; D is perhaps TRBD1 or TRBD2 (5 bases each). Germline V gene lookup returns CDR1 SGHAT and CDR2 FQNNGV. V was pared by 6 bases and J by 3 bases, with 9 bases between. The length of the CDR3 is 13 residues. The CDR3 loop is CASSGGYYNEQFF. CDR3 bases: TGTGCCAGCAGTGGGGGTTACTACAATGAGCAGTTCTTC.

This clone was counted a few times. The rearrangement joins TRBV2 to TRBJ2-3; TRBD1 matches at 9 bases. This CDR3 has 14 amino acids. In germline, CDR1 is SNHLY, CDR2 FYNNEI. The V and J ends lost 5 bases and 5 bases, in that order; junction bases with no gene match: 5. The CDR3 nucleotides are TGTGCCAGCAGTAACGGACAGGGGCGAGATACGCAGTATTTT. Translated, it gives CASSNGQGRDTQYF.

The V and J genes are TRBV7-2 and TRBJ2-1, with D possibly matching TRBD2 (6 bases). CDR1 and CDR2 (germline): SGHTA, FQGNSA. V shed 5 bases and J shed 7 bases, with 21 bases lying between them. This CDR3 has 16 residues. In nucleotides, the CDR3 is TGTGCCAGCAGCCAGGGAGCGGCATGGGGGAGGAATGAGCAGTTCTTC. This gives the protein CASSQGAAWGRNEQFF. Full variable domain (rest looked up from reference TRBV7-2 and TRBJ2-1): GAGVSQSPSNKVTEKGKDVELRCDPISGHTALYWYRQSLGQGLEFLIYFQGNSAPDKSGLPSDRFSAERTGGSVSTLTIQRTQQEDSAVYLCASSQGAAWGRNEQFFGPGTRLTVL.

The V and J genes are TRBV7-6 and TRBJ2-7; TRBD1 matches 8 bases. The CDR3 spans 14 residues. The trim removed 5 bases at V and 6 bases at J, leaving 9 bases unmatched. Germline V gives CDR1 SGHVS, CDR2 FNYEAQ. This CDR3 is CASSAQDRAGEQYF. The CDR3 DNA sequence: TGTGCCAGCAGCGCCCAGGACAGGGCGGGCGAGCAGTACTTC.

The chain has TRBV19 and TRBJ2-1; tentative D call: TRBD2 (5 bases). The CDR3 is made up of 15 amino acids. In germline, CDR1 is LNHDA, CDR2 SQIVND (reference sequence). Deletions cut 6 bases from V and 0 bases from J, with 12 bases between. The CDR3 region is CASSPGEPSYNEQFF. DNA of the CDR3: TGTGCCAGTAGCCCCGGGGAACCCTCCTACAATGAGCAGTTCTTC.

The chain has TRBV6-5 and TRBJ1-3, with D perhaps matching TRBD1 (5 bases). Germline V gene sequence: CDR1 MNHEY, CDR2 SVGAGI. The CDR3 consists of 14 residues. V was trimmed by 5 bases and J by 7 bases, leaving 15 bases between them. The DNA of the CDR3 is TGTGCCAGCAGTAATCTCCAGGGTGAGAACACCATATATTTT. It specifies CASSNLQGENTIYF.

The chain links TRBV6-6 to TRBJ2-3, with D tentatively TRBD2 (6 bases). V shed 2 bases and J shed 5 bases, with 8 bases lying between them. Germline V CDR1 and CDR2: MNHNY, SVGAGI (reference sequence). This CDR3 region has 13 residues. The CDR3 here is CASSYGGVDTQYF. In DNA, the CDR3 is TGTGCCAGCAGTTACGGCGGGGTAGATACGCAGTATTTT.

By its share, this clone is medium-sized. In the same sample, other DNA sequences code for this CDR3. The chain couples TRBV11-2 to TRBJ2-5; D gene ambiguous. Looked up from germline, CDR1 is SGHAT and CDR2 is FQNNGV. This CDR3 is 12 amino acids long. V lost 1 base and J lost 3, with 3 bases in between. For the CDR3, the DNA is TGTGCCAGCAGCTTAGGGGAAGAGACCCAGTACTTC. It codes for CASSLGEETQYF. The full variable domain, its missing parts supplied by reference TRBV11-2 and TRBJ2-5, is EAGVAQSPRYKIIEKRQSVAFWCNPISGHATLYWYQQILGQGPKLLIQFQNNGVVDDSQLPKDRFSAERLKGVDSTLKIQPAKLEDSAVYLCASSLGEETQYFGPGTRLLVL.

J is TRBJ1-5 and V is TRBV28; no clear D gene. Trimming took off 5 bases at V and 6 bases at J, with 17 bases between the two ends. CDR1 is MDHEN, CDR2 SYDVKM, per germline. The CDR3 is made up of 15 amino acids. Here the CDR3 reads CASSIDTLGSQPQHF. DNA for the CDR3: TGTGCCAGCAGTATAGACACCTTAGGGAGTCAGCCCCAGCATTTT.

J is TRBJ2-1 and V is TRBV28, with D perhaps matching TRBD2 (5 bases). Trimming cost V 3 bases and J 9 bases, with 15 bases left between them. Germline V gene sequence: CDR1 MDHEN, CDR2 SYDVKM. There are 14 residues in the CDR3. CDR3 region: CASSFVTTVGEQFF. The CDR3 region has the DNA TGTGCCAGCAGTTTTGTGACTACGGTGGGTGAGCAGTTCTTC.

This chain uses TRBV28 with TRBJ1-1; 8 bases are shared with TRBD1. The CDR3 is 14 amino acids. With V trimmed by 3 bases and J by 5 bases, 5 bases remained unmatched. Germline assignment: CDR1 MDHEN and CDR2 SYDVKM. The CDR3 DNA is TGTGCCAGCAGTTTCAGGGGGCTGAGGACTGAAGCTTTCTTT. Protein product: CASSFRGLRTEAFF.

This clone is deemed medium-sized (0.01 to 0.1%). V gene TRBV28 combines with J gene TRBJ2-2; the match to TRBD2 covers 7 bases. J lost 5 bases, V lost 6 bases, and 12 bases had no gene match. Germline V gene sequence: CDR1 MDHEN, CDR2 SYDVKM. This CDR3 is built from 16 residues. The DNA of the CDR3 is TGTGCCAGCAGACGACTAGCCGGAGGGCTTACCGGGGAGCTGTTTTTT. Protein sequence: CASRRLAGGLTGELFF.